One and the same sample provided the 15 T cell receptor beta chains below, sequenced in a study of cytomegalovirus exposure and HLA in healthy donors. Both 60 Vbeta primers and 13 Jbeta primers went into the PCR. Sequencing was performed with immunoSEQ multiplex PCR; in TCRdb, only in-frame clones are kept and a portion is missing. The sample has 150,000 to 200,000 clones; 82% are singletons. Specimen: PBMCs. These receptor sequences come from a girl between 10 and 17 years old in good health and CMV-seropositive.

The sample holds one count of this clone. The chain couples TRBV10-3 to TRBJ1-2, with 9 positions matching TRBD1. From germline, CDR1 is ENHRY and CDR2 SYGVKD. Germline trimming cut 10 bases from V and 0 bases from J; bases unmatched to any gene: 3. This CDR3 comprises 13 residues. The CDR3 here is CATWTGANYGYTF. In nucleotides, the CDR3 is TGTGCCACATGGACAGGGGCTAACTATGGCTACACCTTC.

The chain employs TRBV18 and TRBJ2-1; TRBD1 aligns across 7 bases. Germline V gene sequence: CDR1 KGHSH, CDR2 LQKENI. The length of the CDR3 is 17 residues. J was trimmed by 6 bases and V by 0 bases; bases with no gene match: 11. The CDR3 is CASSPPVGGSLGNEQFF. The CDR3 coding sequence is TGTGCCAGCTCACCACCAGTAGGGGGCTCGCTTGGCAATGAGCAGTTCTTC.

The chain joins TRBV7-9 to TRBJ1-3; no clear D gene. The V end was cut by 2 bases, the J end by 4 bases, with 9 bases between. CDR1 and CDR2 (germline): SEHNR, FQNEAQ (reference sequence). The length of the CDR3 is 14 residues. Here the CDR3 reads CASSLPASGNTIYF. For the CDR3, the DNA is TGTGCCAGCAGCTTACCAGCGTCCGGAAACACCATATATTTT.

This clone was seen only once. The chain has TRBV7-2 and TRBJ2-1, with 7 bases aligning to TRBD1. This CDR3 contains 15 residues. CDR1 SGHTA and CDR2 FQGNSA come from the germline V gene. V trimming: 5 bases; J trimming: 0 bases; junction bases outside the gene matches: 4. Here the CDR3 DNA reads TGTGCCAGCAGCCTACAGGGGAGCTCCTACAATGAGCAGTTCTTC. Translating it yields CASSLQGSSYNEQFF.

The chain is built from TRBV5-1 and TRBJ1-3; D is unresolved. This CDR3 comprises 16 residues. CDR1 and CDR2 from the germline V gene are SGHRS and YFSETQ. V was clipped by 4 bases and J by 4 bases, with 18 bases between them. CDR3 amino acids: CASSTEAGVTGNTIYF. CDR3 in DNA: TGCGCCAGCAGCACGGAGGCCGGGGTAACGGGAAACACCATATATTTT.

This clone showed up just a few times. The chain combines TRBV19 with TRBJ1-1, with no clear D. The CDR3 covers 14 residues. Trimming left V 7 bases short and J 7 bases short, with 19 bases between. CDR1 LNHDA and CDR2 SQIVND come from the germline V gene (reference sequence). As DNA, the CDR3 is TGTGCCAGTACCCGCCCTACGGGGAAATATGAAGCTTTCTTT. Its translation is CASTRPTGKYEAFF.

The CDR3 DNA reads as TGTGCCAGCAGCTTGGGGCGCACGTCGTTCAATGAGCAGTTCTTC. Its protein is CASSLGRTSFNEQFF. The chain uses TRBV7-9 and TRBJ2-1, with a tentative D call TRBD1 (5 bases). The CDR3 is 15 residues long. Per germline, CDR1 SEHNR and CDR2 FQNEAQ (reference sequence). Trimming shortened V by 3 bases and J by 6 bases, and 15 bases separated the two germline ends.

V is TRBV7-9 and J is TRBJ2-2; 7 bases are shared with TRBD1. The V and J ends lost 5 bases and 1 base, in that order; junction bases with no gene match: 4. The CDR3 covers 15 residues. In germline, CDR1 is SEHNR, CDR2 FQNEAQ (reference sequence). The CDR3 sequence is CASSPRDRNTGELFF. DNA for the CDR3: TGTGCCAGCAGCCCCCGGGACAGGAACACCGGGGAGCTGTTTTTT.

The chain joins TRBV9 to TRBJ2-3, with TRBD2 identical over 10 bases. V lost 2 bases and J lost 4; bases outside the gene matches: 10. This CDR3 contains 17 residues. Germline lookup yields CDR1 SGDLS and CDR2 YYNGEE. The CDR3 nucleotides read TGTGCCAGCAGCGTCAGCGGGGGGGCCGGCTTTGCAGATACGCAGTATTTT. Translation gives CASSVSGGAGFADTQYF.

The CDR3 DNA reads as TGTGCCAGCAGCCCGACAGGGGGCCCCTCCTACGAGCAGTACTTC. The encoded protein is CASSPTGGPSYEQYF. The J gene is TRBJ2-7, the V gene TRBV7-3; 10 nucleotides agree with TRBD1. This CDR3 contains 15 residues. Germline CDR1 and CDR2: SGHTA and FQGTGA. V shed 5 bases and J 0 bases; nucleotides not matched to a gene: 4.

J is TRBJ1-1 and V is TRBV5-8; D possibly corresponds to TRBD1 (6 bases). Trimming stripped 5 bases from V and 0 bases from J, with 17 bases between. This CDR3 region has 16 residues. Germline V gene data show CDR1 as SGHTS and CDR2 as YDEGEE. CDR3 nucleotide sequence: TGTGCCAGCAGTCGACTGACAGGCGTCCTGAACACTGAAGCTTTCTTT. Protein sequence: CASSRLTGVLNTEAFF.

The rearrangement joins TRBV5-1 to TRBJ2-2; 9 bases map to TRBD1. CDR1 and CDR2 (germline): SGHRS, YFSETQ. Germline trimming cut 4 bases from V and 5 bases from J; bases unmatched to any gene: 9. The CDR3 is 16 amino acids. CDR3 in amino acids: CASSPSPGTGTGELFF. The CDR3 bases are TGCGCCAGCAGCCCAAGTCCCGGGACAGGGACCGGGGAGCTGTTTTTT.

The gene calls are TRBV15 and TRBJ2-5; weak D call: TRBD2 (5 bases). The CDR3 has 14 amino acids. The germline gives CDR1 LNHNV, CDR2 YYDKDF (reference sequence). The V end was cut by 1 base, the J end by 5 bases, with 11 bases between. Here the CDR3 DNA reads TGTGCCACCAGCAGAGGCCTTCGAGGGGAGACCCAGTACTTC. Translating gives CATSRGLRGETQYF.

The chain has TRBV7-8 and TRBJ2-7; 10 nucleotides line up with TRBD1. Trimming took 4 bases from V and 3 from J; bases not matched to a gene: 0. Per germline, CDR1 SGHVS and CDR2 FQNEAQ. The CDR3 loop spans 13 amino acids. This chain's CDR3 is CASSWTGGYEQYF. The CDR3 coding sequence is TGTGCCAGCAGCTGGACAGGGGGCTACGAGCAGTACTTC.

The chain couples TRBV6-1 to TRBJ2-7; 12 bases match TRBD2. V lost 3 bases and J lost 4; bases outside the gene matches: 4. The germline V gene encodes CDR1 MNHNS and CDR2 SASEGT. There are 15 residues in the CDR3. The CDR3 bases are TGTGCCAGCAGTGACCAACTAGCGGGGGGATACGAGCAGTACTTC. Translating gives CASSDQLAGGYEQYF.